This TCR beta chain was recorded in a study of OX40 agonist ivuxolimab in advanced cancers. Profiled with immunoSEQ multiplex PCR; TCRdb holds only in-frame clones, not every one. The sample has under 85,000 clones, around 83% seen once; the top ten hold approximately 8%. Trimming removed 4 bases at V and 1 base at J, with 13 bases between. The germline V gene has CDR1 MDHEN and CDR2 SYDVKM. This CDR3 spans 16 amino acids. Excluded were patients having autoimmune disease history or systemic immunosuppression. Specimen: CD4+ or CD8+ T cells sorted from blood, collected in a trial of the OX40 agonist ivuxolimab. The chain employs TRBV28 and TRBJ2-2; tentatively, D is TRBD1 or TRBD2 (5 bases each). This clonotype was sampled from an adult with an advanced solid tumor such as melanoma, head and neck, liver or kidney cancer. As DNA, the CDR3 is TGTGCCAGCAGTTCCCCGGGACCCATGAACACCGGGGAGCTGTTTTTT. Protein product: CASSSPGPMNTGELFF.